This T cell receptor beta chain was identified in a study of brain T cells in children with intractable seizures. Study-level points and caveats: Patients' HCMV serostatus was unknown; virus specificity rests on CDR3 similarity alone.

The assay was immunoSEQ multiplex PCR, and TCRdb's table has in-frame clones only and misses some. This sample yields about 350,000 clones, of which about 93% are seen a single time; 4.5% to 7% belongs to the top ten. A remark on this clone: Its specificity is unknown.

Time point described: blood from clinic visit 5 months post-surgery; TSC patient then seizure free. At least one anti-epileptic drug was given before surgery. The CDR3 length is 16 residues. Deletions cut 3 bases from V and 5 bases from J, with 18 bases between. The germline V gene encodes CDR1 KGHDR and CDR2 SFDVKD. Sequences were derived from peripheral blood, sampled approximately 5 months after surgery. This clonotype was sampled from a boy under two years old with tuberous sclerosis and intractable seizures. The chain links TRBV24-1 to TRBJ2-5; D is uncertain. CDR3 DNA sequence: TGTGCCACCAGTGATGGGCAAACAGCGATCCGGGAGACCCAGTACTTC. It yields the protein CATSDGQTAIRETQYF.